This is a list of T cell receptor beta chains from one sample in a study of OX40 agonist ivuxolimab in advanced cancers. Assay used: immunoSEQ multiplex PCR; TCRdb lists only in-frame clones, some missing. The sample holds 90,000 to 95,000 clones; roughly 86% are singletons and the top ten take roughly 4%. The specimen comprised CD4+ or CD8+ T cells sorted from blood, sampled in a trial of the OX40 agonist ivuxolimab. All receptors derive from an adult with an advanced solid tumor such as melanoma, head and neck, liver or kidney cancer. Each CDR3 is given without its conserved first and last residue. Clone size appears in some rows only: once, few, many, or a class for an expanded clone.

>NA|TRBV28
ASSFGQSLRNT
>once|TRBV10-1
ASSLADTQY
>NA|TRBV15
ATSRAGGGNEQF
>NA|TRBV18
ASSSREGEQY
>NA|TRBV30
ACSGKGANVNTEAF
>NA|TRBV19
ASSQGPNQPQH
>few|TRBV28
ASSPRPTGPIISGNTIY
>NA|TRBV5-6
ASSRTGTYGYT
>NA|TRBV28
ASSWVSDQPQH
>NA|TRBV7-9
ASSFSPNTEAF
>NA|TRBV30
AWSAKIVSGRAGPF
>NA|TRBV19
ASSIGSGTGGARYGYT
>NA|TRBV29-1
SVRREMQF
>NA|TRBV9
ASSVGPGTGLEETQY
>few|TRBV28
ASSPPGDGNTIY
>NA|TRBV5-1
ASSLVPGSTSGNTIY
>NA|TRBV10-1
ASSGAGGTTQY
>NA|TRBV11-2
ASSYPGLAGATEF
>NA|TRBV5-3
ARSLMFLQRVSYNEQF
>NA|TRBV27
ASSFVGSYEQY
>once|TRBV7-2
ASSFSGVVYGYT
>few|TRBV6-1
ASSLDPRETQY
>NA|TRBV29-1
SVEDGSTDTQY
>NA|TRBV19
ASSIEDSSYNEQF
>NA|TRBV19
ASRFQGQETQY
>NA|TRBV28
ASRGGTLSHEQY
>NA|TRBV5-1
ASSLGGTGGNEQF
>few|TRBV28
ASSLRRLAGNSYEQY
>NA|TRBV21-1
ASSKAKLAVSTDTQY
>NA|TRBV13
ASSFGGLNTEAF
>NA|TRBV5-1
ASSTSGSQLSGANVLT
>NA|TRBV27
ASSLWAGGNTEAF
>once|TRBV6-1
ASSEVGQITEAF
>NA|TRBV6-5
ASSARQGGNQPQH
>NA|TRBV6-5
ASSYLGQITDTQY
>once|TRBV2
ASRAGWVGLF
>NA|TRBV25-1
ASSRVYEQY
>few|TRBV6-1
ASSPSGGGYGYT
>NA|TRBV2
ASSGSGTTSTDTQY
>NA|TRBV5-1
ASSLVSGQGNTQY
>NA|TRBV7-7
ASSPLTGAGNEQF
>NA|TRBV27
ASSVQREGSEQY
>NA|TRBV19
ASSDRGSDYGYT
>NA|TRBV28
ASSFSGPGLQETQY
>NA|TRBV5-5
ASSVDSNYGYT
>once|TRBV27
ASSPPLGRTKNIQY
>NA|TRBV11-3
ASSFTNTEAF
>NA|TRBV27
ASSLGVTNEKLF
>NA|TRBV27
ASSLVGISTDTQY
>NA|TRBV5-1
ASSLQTGIEETQY
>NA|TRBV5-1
ASSLLGTGTQETQY
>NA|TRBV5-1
ASSPSGGGSNQPQH
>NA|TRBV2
ASSGKALEGEKLF
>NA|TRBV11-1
ASSRSETHNEKLF
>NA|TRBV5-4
ASSFIAAAGTDTQY
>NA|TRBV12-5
ASGPGSGGADTQY
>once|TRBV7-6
ASRLGGGSADTQY
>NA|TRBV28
ASRPTGLNEQF
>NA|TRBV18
ASSPLGGANTGELF